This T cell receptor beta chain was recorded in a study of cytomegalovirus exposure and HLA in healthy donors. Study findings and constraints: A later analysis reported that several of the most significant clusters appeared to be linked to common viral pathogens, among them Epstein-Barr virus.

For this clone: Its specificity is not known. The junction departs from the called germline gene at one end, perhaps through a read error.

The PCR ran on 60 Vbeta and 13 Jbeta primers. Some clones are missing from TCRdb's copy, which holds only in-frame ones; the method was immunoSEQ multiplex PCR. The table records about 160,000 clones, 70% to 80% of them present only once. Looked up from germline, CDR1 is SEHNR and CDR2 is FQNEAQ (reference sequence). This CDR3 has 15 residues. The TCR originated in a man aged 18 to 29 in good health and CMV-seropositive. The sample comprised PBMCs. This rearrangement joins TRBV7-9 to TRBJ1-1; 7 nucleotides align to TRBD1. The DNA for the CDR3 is TGTTCCAGCAGCTCAACCAGGGGGAGGAACACTGAAGCTTTCTTT. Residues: CSSSSTRGRNTEAFF.